The 18 T cell receptor beta chains in this list originate from one sample, sequenced in a study of T cells in localized non-small cell lung cancer. Assay used: immunoSEQ multiplex PCR; TCRdb lists only in-frame clones, some missing. The table records roughly 40,000 clones, about 90% of them present only once. Source: peripheral blood, taken before any cancer treatment. The receptors stem from a woman aged 40-69 years with stage I lung adenocarcinoma.

The chain employs TRBV27 and TRBJ1-2, with D perhaps matching TRBD1 (5 bases). The CDR3 is 15 residues long. In germline, CDR1 is MNHEY, CDR2 SMNVEV (reference sequence). V dropped 5 bases and J dropped 5 bases, with 18 bases sitting between them. DNA for the CDR3: TGTGCCAGCAGTCCCGAGGGCAGGGCTGTATATGGCTACACCTTC. Amino acid sequence: CASSPEGRAVYGYTF.

The chain employs TRBV5-4 and TRBJ2-1, with 11 bases identical to TRBD2. The germline V gene encodes CDR1 SGHNT and CDR2 YYREEE (reference sequence). The CDR3 has 15 residues. V shed 0 bases and J 8 bases; nucleotides not matched to a gene: 4. The CDR3 region is CASSLALLAGDEQFF. The CDR3 region has the DNA TGTGCCAGCAGCTTGGCCCTACTAGCGGGAGATGAGCAGTTCTTC.

The chain joins TRBV5-1 to TRBJ2-1; 11 bases align to TRBD1. Germline-derived CDR1 and CDR2 are SGHRS and YFSETQ. V trimming: 7 bases; J trimming: 7 bases; junction bases outside the gene matches: 7. The CDR3 sequence is 14 residues long. For the CDR3, the DNA is TGCGCCAGCGGCCGGGACAGGGGGATGAATGAGCAGTTCTTC. Amino acid sequence: CASGRDRGMNEQFF. Combining the CDR3 with reference TRBV5-1 and TRBJ2-1 gives the whole variable domain KAGVTQTPRYLIKTRGQQVTLSCSPISGHRSVSWYQQTPGQGLQFLFEYFSETQRNKGNFPGRFSGRQFSNSRSEMNVSTLELGDSALYLCASGRDRGMNEQFFGPGTRLTVL.

The chain uses TRBV25-1 and TRBJ1-2, with unresolved D. Per germline, CDR1 MGHDK and CDR2 SYGVNS. V lost 2 bases and J 7 bases, leaving 11 bases between the germline ends. The CDR3 length is 13 residues. CDR3 amino acids: CASSEDGLFGYTF. DNA of the CDR3: TGTGCCAGCAGTGAAGACGGACTATTTGGCTACACCTTC.

CDR3 protein: CASSLGIGQAYEQYF. In nucleotides, the CDR3 is TGTGCCAGCAGCTTGGGGATAGGGCAGGCCTACGAGCAGTACTTC. The V call is TRBV5-5, the J call TRBJ2-7, with D uncertain. Trimming took 0 bases from V and 2 from J, leaving 12 bases between them. The V gene's germline CDR1 is SGHKS and CDR2 YYEKEE (reference sequence). This CDR3 region has 15 residues.

The chain links TRBV11-3 to TRBJ2-1; D remains ambiguous. Germline CDR1 reads SGHNT; CDR2 reads YENEEA. Trimming removed 1 base from V and 1 base from J, with 8 bases in between. The CDR3 runs 15 residues. For the CDR3, the DNA is TGTGCCAGCAGCTTAGGGCGTCGTTCCTACAATGAGCAGTTCTTC. It encodes CASSLGRRSYNEQFF.

This chain connects TRBV5-1 to TRBJ2-3, with D maybe TRBD2 (5 bases). This CDR3 has 18 amino acids. Germline V gene sequence: CDR1 SGHRS, CDR2 YFSETQ. V lost 0 bases, J lost 1 base, and 18 bases lay in between. As DNA, the CDR3 is TGCGCCAGCAGCTTGGGGATGTTCGTGGGAGAGCGCACAGATACGCAGTATTTT. It yields the protein CASSLGMFVGERTDTQYF.

The chain combines TRBV9 with TRBJ1-1; 9 bases match TRBD1. V lost 0 bases to trimming and J lost 0 bases; unmatched junction nucleotides: 12. CDR3 length equals 19 residues. CDR1 and CDR2 from the germline V gene are SGDLS and YYNGEE. DNA for the CDR3: TGTGCCAGCAGCGTAGCCAGGGACAGGGAAAGTGGGATGAACACTGAAGCTTTCTTT. Translating gives CASSVARDRESGMNTEAFF.

In this sample, this clone turned up once. DNA of the CDR3: TGTGCCAGCAACAGGGAAGGCAATCAGCCCCAGCATTTT. Amino acids: CASNREGNQPQHF. This rearrangement joins TRBV6-1 to TRBJ1-5; D may be TRBD1 (6 bases). This CDR3 contains 13 residues. V lost 7 bases and J 2 bases, leaving 9 bases between the germline ends. The germline V gene has CDR1 MNHNS and CDR2 SASEGT.

This chain links TRBV6-5 with TRBJ2-5; maybe TRBD2 (6 bases). Germline lookup yields CDR1 MNHEY and CDR2 SVGAGI. This CDR3 region has 15 residues. Trimming pared 5 bases from V and 0 bases from J, leaving 13 bases between. CDR3 sequence reads: CASSAQGGDQETQYF. In nucleotides, the CDR3 is TGTGCCAGCAGTGCCCAGGGAGGCGACCAAGAGACCCAGTACTTC.

J is TRBJ2-1 and V is TRBV19; 14 nucleotides match TRBD2. Per the germline V gene, CDR1 is LNHDA and CDR2 is SQIVND (reference sequence). Trimming cost V 6 bases and J 9 bases; bases outside gene matches: 4. The CDR3 sequence is 14 residues long. The CDR3 coding sequence is TGTGCCAGTAGGGGACTAGCGGGAGAGGGTGAGCAGTTCTTC. Its protein product is CASRGLAGEGEQFF.

J is TRBJ1-1 and V is TRBV7-2, with a tentative D call TRBD1 (5 bases). The germline gives CDR1 SGHTA, CDR2 FQGNSA. V lost 3 bases, J lost 4 bases, and 12 bases lay in between. This CDR3 is built from 14 residues. In DNA, the CDR3 is TGTGCCAGCAGCTTCGGCAGGGTGGGCACTGAAGCTTTCTTT. As protein: CASSFGRVGTEAFF. The whole variable domain, filled in from reference TRBV7-2 and TRBJ1-1, reads GAGVSQSPSNKVTEKGKDVELRCDPISGHTALYWYRQSLGQGLEFLIYFQGNSAPDKSGLPSDRFSAERTGGSVSTLTIQRTQQEDSAVYLCASSFGRVGTEAFFGQGTRLTVV.

This chain connects TRBV27 to TRBJ1-1; tentative D call: TRBD1 (6 bases). V lost 7 bases and J 4 bases, leaving 19 bases between the germline ends. CDR3 size: 15 residues. Germline values: CDR1 MNHEY, CDR2 SMNVEV (reference sequence). CDR3 residues: CASKLSQGRGTEAFF. The CDR3 DNA is TGTGCCAGCAAACTTTCACAGGGTCGGGGCACTGAAGCTTTCTTT.

Notes on this clone: A read error may produce the germline difference seen at one junction end. The chain is built from TRBV6-1 and TRBJ2-7; D might be TRBD2 (5 bases). Germline loops: CDR1 MNHNS, CDR2 SASEGT. The CDR3 sequence is 17 residues long. The chain's CDR3 is CASSEGGVANPSYEQCF. CDR3 nucleotides: TGTGCCAGCAGTGAAGGGGGAGTGGCGAATCCCTCCTACGAGCAGTGCTTC.

V is TRBV30 and J is TRBJ1-5; no definite D call. The CDR3 runs 13 residues. V lost 0 bases to trimming and J lost 3 bases, with 6 bases between them. Germline V lookup: CDR1 GTSNPN, CDR2 SVGIG (reference sequence). The DNA of the CDR3 is TGTGCCTGGAGTGTACGGGACAATCAGCCCCAGCATTTT. This translates into CAWSVRDNQPQHF.

This sequence joins TRBV5-4 and TRBJ2-5, with 8 bases that match TRBD2. Germline V gene data show CDR1 as SGHNT and CDR2 as YYREEE (reference sequence). The CDR3 runs 15 residues. The V and J ends lost 1 base and 5 bases, in that order; junction bases with no gene match: 7. CDR3 residues: CASSLWASGSETQYF. The CDR3 DNA reads TGTGCCAGCAGCTTGTGGGCCAGCGGGAGCGAGACCCAGTACTTC.

Only one count was recorded for this clone. The chain carries TRBV9 and TRBJ1-6; 9 bases match TRBD1. This CDR3 spans 15 amino acids. Trimming at V came to 4 bases and at J to 8 bases, leaving 7 bases not matched to a gene. Germline lookup yields CDR1 SGDLS and CDR2 YYNGEE. The CDR3 spells CASSPGQGKDSPLHF. For the CDR3, the DNA is TGTGCCAGCAGCCCCGGACAGGGGAAAGATTCACCCCTCCACTTT.

The sample holds one count of this clone. This chain connects TRBV11-2 to TRBJ2-3; the match to TRBD2 covers 7 bases. CDR1 is SGHAT, CDR2 FQNNGV, per germline. The V gene end was trimmed by 6 bases and the J gene end by 3 bases; junction bases not matched to a gene: 6. The CDR3 extends over 14 amino acids. The CDR3 region is CASRIFSGTDTQYF. Here the CDR3 DNA reads TGTGCCAGCAGAATCTTTAGCGGGACAGATACGCAGTATTTT.